This TCR beta chain appears in the sequencing data of a study of T cells after yellow fever vaccination. The TCR cDNA carried a universal primer site and UMIs from 5'RACE template switching. TCRdb re-analysed the 5' RACE reads in MiXCR, keeping a single row per CDR3 protein. The table includes 600,000 to 750,000 distinct CDR3 sequences, around 12% detected once. This clonotype has ten or more counts. The antigen is unknown. The length of the CDR3 is 17 residues. V dropped 7 bases and J dropped 2 bases, with 25 bases sitting between them. Germline V gene lookup returns CDR1 SGHRS and CDR2 YFSETQ. Study-wide results and caveats: Though weaker, the secondary response peaked faster, on day 5 versus 15. Any FACS-sorted repertoire could hold abundant clonotypes that contaminate it from the bulk population. It was a small share of clonotypes that appeared in both CD4 and CD8 compartments.

The clonotype was recovered from a young man who received the YFV17D yellow fever vaccine. Specimen: PBMCs, collected on the day of the yellow fever booster vaccination. This chain uses TRBV5-1 with TRBJ2-7; no clear D gene. In nucleotides, the CDR3 is TGCGCCAGCTCACTCATGGTGGGCTCGTCTCAAACCTACGAGCAGTACTTC. Protein: CASSLMVGSSQTYEQYF. The full variable domain, completed using reference TRBV5-1 and TRBJ2-7, is KAGVTQTPRYLIKTRGQQVTLSCSPISGHRSVSWYQQTPGQGLQFLFEYFSETQRNKGNFPGRFSGRQFSNSRSEMNVSTLELGDSALYLCASSLMVGSSQTYEQYFGPGTRLTVT.